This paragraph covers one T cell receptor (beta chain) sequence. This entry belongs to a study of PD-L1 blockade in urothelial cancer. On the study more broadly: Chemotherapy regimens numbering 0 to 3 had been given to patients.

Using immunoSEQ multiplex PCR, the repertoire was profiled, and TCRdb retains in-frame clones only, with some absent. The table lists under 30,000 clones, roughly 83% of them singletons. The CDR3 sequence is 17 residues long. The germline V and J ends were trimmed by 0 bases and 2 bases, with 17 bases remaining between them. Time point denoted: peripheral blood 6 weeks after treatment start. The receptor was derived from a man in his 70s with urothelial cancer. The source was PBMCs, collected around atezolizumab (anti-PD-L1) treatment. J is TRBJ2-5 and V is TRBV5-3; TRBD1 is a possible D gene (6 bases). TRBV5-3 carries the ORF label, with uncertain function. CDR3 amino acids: CARSLDKTGERQETQYF. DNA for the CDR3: TGTGCCAGAAGCTTGGATAAGACAGGTGAGAGGCAAGAGACCCAGTACTTC.